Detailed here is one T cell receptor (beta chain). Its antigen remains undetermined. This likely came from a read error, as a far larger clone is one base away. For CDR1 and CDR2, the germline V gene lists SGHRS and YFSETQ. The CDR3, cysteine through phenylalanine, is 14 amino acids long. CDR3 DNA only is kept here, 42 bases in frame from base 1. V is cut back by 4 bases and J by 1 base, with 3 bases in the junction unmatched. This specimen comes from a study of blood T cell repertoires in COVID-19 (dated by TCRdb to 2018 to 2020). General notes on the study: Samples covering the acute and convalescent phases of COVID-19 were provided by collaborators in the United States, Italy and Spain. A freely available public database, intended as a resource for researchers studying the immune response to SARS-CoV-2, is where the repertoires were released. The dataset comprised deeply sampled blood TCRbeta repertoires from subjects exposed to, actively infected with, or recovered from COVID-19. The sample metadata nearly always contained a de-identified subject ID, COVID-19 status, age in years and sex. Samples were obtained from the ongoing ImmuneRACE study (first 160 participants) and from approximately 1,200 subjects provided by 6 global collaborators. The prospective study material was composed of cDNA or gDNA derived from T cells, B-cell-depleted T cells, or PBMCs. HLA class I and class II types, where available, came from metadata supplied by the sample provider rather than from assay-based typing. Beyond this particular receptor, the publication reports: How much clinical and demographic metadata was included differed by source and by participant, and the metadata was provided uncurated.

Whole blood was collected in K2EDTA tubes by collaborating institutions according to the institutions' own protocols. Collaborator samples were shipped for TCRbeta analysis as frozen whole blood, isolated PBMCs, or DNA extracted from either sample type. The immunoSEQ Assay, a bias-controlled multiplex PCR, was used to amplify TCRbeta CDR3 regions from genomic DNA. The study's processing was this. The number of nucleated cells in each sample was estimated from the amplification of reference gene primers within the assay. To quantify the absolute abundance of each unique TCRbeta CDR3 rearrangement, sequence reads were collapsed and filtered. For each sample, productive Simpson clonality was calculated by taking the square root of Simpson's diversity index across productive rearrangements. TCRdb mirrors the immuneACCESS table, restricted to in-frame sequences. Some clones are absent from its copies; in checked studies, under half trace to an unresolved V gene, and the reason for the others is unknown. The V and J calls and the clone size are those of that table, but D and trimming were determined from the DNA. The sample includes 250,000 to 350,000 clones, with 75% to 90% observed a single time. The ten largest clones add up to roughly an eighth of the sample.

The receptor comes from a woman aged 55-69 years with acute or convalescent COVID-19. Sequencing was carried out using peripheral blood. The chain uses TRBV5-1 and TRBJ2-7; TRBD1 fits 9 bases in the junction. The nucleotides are TGCGCCAGCAGCCCCGGGACAGGGTCCTACGAGCAGTACTTC. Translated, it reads CASSPGTGSYEQYF.